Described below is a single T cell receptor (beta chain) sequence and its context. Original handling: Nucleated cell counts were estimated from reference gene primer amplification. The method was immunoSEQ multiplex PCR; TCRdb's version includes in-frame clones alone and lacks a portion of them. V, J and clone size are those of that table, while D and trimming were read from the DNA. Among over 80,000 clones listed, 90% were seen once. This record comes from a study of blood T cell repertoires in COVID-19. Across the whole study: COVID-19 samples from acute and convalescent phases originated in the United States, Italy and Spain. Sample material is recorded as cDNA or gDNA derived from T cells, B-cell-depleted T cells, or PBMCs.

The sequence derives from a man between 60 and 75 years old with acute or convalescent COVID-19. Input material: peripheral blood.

The CDR3 DNA is TGTGCCAGCAGTTTGAAGCAGGGCCAGCCCCAGCATTTT. This translates into CASSLKQGQPQHF. The chain joins TRBV12-3 or TRBV12-4 to TRBJ1-5, with D tentatively TRBD1 (5 bases). Trimming cost V 3 bases and J 7 bases, with 10 bases left between them. This CDR3 contains 13 residues.